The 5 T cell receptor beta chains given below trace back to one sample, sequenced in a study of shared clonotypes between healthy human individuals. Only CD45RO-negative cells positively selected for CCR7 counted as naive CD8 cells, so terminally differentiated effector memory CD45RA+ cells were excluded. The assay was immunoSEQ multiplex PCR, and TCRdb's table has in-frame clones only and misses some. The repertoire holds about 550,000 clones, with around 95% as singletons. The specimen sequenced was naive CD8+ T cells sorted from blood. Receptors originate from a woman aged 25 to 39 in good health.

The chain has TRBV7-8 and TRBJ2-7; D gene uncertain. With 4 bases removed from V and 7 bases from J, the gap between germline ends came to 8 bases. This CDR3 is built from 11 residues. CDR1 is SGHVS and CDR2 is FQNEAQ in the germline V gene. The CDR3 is CASSSLGEQYF. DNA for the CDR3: TGTGCCAGCAGCTCCTTAGGGGAGCAGTACTTC.

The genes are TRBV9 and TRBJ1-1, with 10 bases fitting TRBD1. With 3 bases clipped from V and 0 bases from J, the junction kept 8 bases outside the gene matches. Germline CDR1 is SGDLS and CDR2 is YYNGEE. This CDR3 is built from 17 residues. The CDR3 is CASSGKTGGKMNTEAFF. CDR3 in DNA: TGTGCCAGCAGCGGAAAGACAGGGGGCAAGATGAACACTGAAGCTTTCTTT.

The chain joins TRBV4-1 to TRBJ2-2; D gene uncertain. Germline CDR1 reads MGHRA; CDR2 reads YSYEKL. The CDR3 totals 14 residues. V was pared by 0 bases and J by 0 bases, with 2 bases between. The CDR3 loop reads CASSQEANTGELFF. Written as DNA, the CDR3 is TGCGCCAGCAGCCAAGAGGCGAACACCGGGGAGCTGTTTTTT.

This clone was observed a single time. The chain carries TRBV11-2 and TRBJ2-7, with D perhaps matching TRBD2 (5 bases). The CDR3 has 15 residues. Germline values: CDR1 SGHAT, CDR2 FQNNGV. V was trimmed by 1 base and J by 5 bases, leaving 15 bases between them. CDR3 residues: CASSLVGRHTHEQYF. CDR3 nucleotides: TGTGCCAGCAGCTTAGTGGGGAGACATACCCACGAGCAGTACTTC.

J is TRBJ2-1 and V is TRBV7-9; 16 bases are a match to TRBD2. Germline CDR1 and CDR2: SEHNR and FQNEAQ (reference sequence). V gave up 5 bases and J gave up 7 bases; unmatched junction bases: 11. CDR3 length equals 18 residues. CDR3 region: CASSQGLAGGPKLNEQFF. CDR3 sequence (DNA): TGTGCCAGCAGCCAGGGACTAGCGGGAGGGCCTAAATTGAATGAGCAGTTCTTC.